A single sample gave rise to the 25 T cell receptor beta chains below, sequenced in a study of T-cell memory formation after mild COVID-19. Via MiXCR, TCRdb re-called the 5' RACE reads, giving one row per CDR3 protein. The sample has fewer than 500,000 distinct CDR3 sequences; 25% are singletons. The source material was PBMCs or a T cell subset sorted from them (not recorded which). Source of these receptors: an adult woman who had mild COVID-19 (a few samples of this study predate the infection). Cell type and time point are not known.

The chain joins TRBV29-1 to TRBJ1-2, with 8 bases matching TRBD1. Germline V gene sequence: CDR1 SQVTM, CDR2 ANQGSEA. J lost 2 bases, V lost 0 bases, and 11 bases had no gene match. The CDR3 totals 17 residues. The CDR3 spells CSVEDWTPRTGNYGYTF. CDR3 DNA sequence: TGCAGCGTTGAAGATTGGACCCCCCGGACAGGGAACTATGGCTACACCTTC.

V is TRBV7-9 and J is TRBJ2-1; TRBD1 aligns across 8 bases. This CDR3 has 16 amino acids. The trim removed 3 bases at V and 3 bases at J, leaving 7 bases unmatched. Germline V gene data show CDR1 as SEHNR and CDR2 as FQNEAQ (reference sequence). The CDR3 here is CASSFSGQGVYNEQFF. In nucleotides, the CDR3 is TGTGCCAGCAGCTTTTCAGGACAGGGTGTCTACAATGAGCAGTTCTTC.

This chain joins TRBV13 and TRBJ2-7; D is perhaps TRBD2 (5 bases). The CDR3 runs 14 residues. V gave up 0 bases and J gave up 3 bases, with 9 bases separating them. The germline V gene encodes CDR1 PRHDT and CDR2 FYEKMQ (reference sequence). The CDR3 DNA reads as TGTGCCAGCAGCTTAGGGAGGGCAGGCTACGAGCAGTACTTC. This encodes CASSLGRAGYEQYF.

This clonotype appeared a few times. The chain is built from TRBV7-9 and TRBJ2-7; 8 bases map to TRBD1. Per germline, CDR1 SEHNR and CDR2 FQNEAQ (reference sequence). CDR3 length equals 15 residues. Trimming at V came to 4 bases and at J to 2 bases, leaving 7 bases not matched to a gene. DNA for the CDR3: TGTGCCAGCAGCTCCCCCAGGGGGCCGACCTACGAGCAGTACTTC. It encodes CASSSPRGPTYEQYF.

This clonotype turned up a few times. The chain combines TRBV4-1 with TRBJ2-3; no firm D call. V was clipped by 7 bases and J by 0 bases, with 11 bases between them. This CDR3 comprises 14 residues. CDR1 MGHRA and CDR2 YSYEKL come from the germline V gene. The CDR3 is CASMAVGSTDTQYF. The CDR3, as DNA: TGCGCCAGCATGGCGGTCGGGAGCACAGATACGCAGTATTTT.

This clonotype has more than one count but fewer than ten. This chain connects TRBV30 to TRBJ2-2; no firm D call. The CDR3 totals 14 residues. From germline, CDR1 is GTSNPN and CDR2 SVGIG (reference sequence). V lost 0 bases and J 2 bases, leaving 7 bases between the germline ends. CDR3 sequence (DNA): TGTGCCTGGAGTGTAGGACCCAACACCGGGGAGCTGTTTTTT. Translated: CAWSVGPNTGELFF.

In its sample, this clonotype was seen a few times. This chain uses TRBV5-1 with TRBJ2-2, with D unclear. The germline V gene encodes CDR1 SGHRS and CDR2 YFSETQ. The CDR3 is 14 residues long. Trimming pared 6 bases from V and 4 bases from J, leaving 13 bases between. The CDR3 reads CASNVKDLTGELFF. In DNA form, the CDR3 reads TGCGCCAGCAACGTCAAGGACCTCACCGGGGAGCTGTTTTTT.

The chain joins TRBV20-1 to TRBJ1-2, with no clear D. Between the trimmed V and J ends, which lost 3 bases and 3 bases, there was a span of 11 bases. CDR1 and CDR2 from the germline V gene are DFQATT and SNEGSKA (reference sequence). The CDR3 sequence is 13 residues long. The CDR3: CSASPKVDYGYTF. DNA for the CDR3: TGCAGTGCTAGTCCCAAGGTTGACTATGGCTACACCTTC.

This clonotype appeared a few times. This rearrangement joins TRBV6-5 to TRBJ2-5; 10 bases agree with TRBD2. The germline gives CDR1 MNHEY, CDR2 SVGAGI. The V segment lost 0 bases and the J segment 5 bases; nucleotides outside the gene matches: 9. The CDR3 length is 17 residues. The CDR3: CASSYSSLAGAGETQYF. The CDR3 region has the DNA TGTGCCAGCAGTTACTCCTCCCTAGCGGGAGCAGGGGAGACCCAGTACTTC.

The chain carries TRBV5-1 and TRBJ2-1; D may be TRBD2 (6 bases). The V and J ends lost 0 bases and 1 base respectively, with 11 bases between them. CDR1 is SGHRS and CDR2 is YFSETQ in the germline V gene. The CDR3 runs 16 residues. CDR3 loop: CASSLVLARSYNEQFF. Written as DNA, the CDR3 is TGCGCCAGCAGCTTGGTCCTAGCGAGGTCCTACAATGAGCAGTTCTTC.

This sequence joins TRBV7-2 and TRBJ2-5, with D possibly TRBD2 on 5 matching bases. Germline lookup yields CDR1 SGHTA and CDR2 FQGNSA. CDR3 size: 15 residues. V lost 4 bases to trimming and J lost 1 base, with 13 bases between them. The CDR3 DNA sequence: TGTGCCAGCAGCTCGGGAAGGAGGTTCCAAGAGACCCAGTACTTC. Encoded protein: CASSSGRRFQETQYF. The whole variable domain, filled in from reference TRBV7-2 and TRBJ2-5, reads GAGVSQSPSNKVTEKGKDVELRCDPISGHTALYWYRQSLGQGLEFLIYFQGNSAPDKSGLPSDRFSAERTGGSVSTLTIQRTQQEDSAVYLCASSSGRRFQETQYFGPGTRLLVL.

DNA of the CDR3: TGTGCCAGCCGACAACAGGGAGGAAACTATGGCTACACCTTC. Protein sequence: CASRQQGGNYGYTF. The chain employs TRBV25-1 and TRBJ1-2, with D possibly TRBD1 on 6 matching bases. Germline V lookup: CDR1 MGHDK, CDR2 SYGVNS. The V and J ends lost 8 bases and 2 bases respectively, with 15 bases between them. This CDR3 is built from 14 residues.

The V and J genes are TRBV30 and TRBJ2-1, with D perhaps matching TRBD1 or TRBD2 (5 bases each). Germline lookup yields CDR1 GTSNPN and CDR2 SVGIG (reference sequence). Trimming stripped 3 bases from V and 8 bases from J, with 14 bases between. The CDR3 is made up of 13 amino acids. The CDR3 DNA follows: TGTGCCTGGAGGGTCCCAGGGAGCGATGAGCAGTTCTTC. Its protein product is CAWRVPGSDEQFF.

This clonotype has just a few counts. The chain couples TRBV27 to TRBJ2-5; no definite D call. Germline values: CDR1 MNHEY, CDR2 SMNVEV (reference sequence). The CDR3 spans 13 residues. V was shortened by 10 bases and J by 0 bases, with 12 bases between the two germline ends. The CDR3 protein is CATKNTNQETQYF. The CDR3 region has the DNA TGTGCCACTAAAAACACAAACCAAGAGACCCAGTACTTC.

This clonotype has only a few counts. The rearrangement links TRBV25-1 to TRBJ1-6; D is uncertain. V was pared by 5 bases and J by 7 bases, with 12 bases between. Germline V CDR1 and CDR2: MGHDK, SYGVNS. The CDR3 covers 14 residues. CDR3 sequence (DNA): TGTGCCAGCAGTCGTATGGGGAAGAATTCACCCCTCCACTTT. This translates into CASSRMGKNSPLHF.

This clonotype was counted many times. The chain couples TRBV5-6 to TRBJ1-5; D may be TRBD1 (5 bases). With 0 bases removed from V and 3 bases from J, the gap between germline ends came to 10 bases. This CDR3 is built from 15 residues. Germline V lookup: CDR1 SGHDT, CDR2 YYEEEE. The CDR3: CASSLGGADNQPQHF. The DNA of the CDR3 is TGTGCCAGCAGCTTGGGGGGCGCTGACAATCAGCCCCAGCATTTT.

This chain links TRBV5-1 with TRBJ2-7; tentatively, D is TRBD1 (6 bases). The CDR3 length is 14 residues. CDR1 is SGHRS, CDR2 YFSETQ, per germline. V was shortened by 1 base and J by 3 bases, with 11 bases between the two germline ends. The CDR3 bases are TGCGCCAGCAGCTTGCTTGCAGGGGACTACGAGCAGTACTTC. As protein: CASSLLAGDYEQYF.

The chain joins TRBV7-3 to TRBJ2-5, with D maybe TRBD2 (7 bases). CDR1 and CDR2 from the germline V gene are SGHTA and FQGTGA. The CDR3 sequence is 15 residues long. Trimming cost V 3 bases and J 1 base, with 12 bases left between them. CDR3 region: CASSFMAGAQETQYF. The CDR3 DNA reads as TGTGCCAGCAGCTTCATGGCGGGGGCCCAAGAGACCCAGTACTTC.

J is TRBJ2-7 and V is TRBV7-9, with TRBD1 matching over 11 bases. This CDR3 has 14 amino acids. Trimming cost V 4 bases and J 5 bases; bases outside gene matches: 4. Per the germline V gene, CDR1 is SEHNR and CDR2 is FQNEAQ (reference sequence). The DNA of the CDR3 is TGTGCCAGCAGCTGGTGGACAGGGGGCCACGAGCAGTACTTC. It codes for CASSWWTGGHEQYF.

This clonotype was detected a few times. V usage is TRBV5-1 and J usage is TRBJ2-6; 9 bases agree with TRBD1. This CDR3 contains 16 residues. Germline values: CDR1 SGHRS, CDR2 YFSETQ. V trimming: 4 bases; J trimming: 2 bases; junction bases outside the gene matches: 4. The DNA for the CDR3 is TGCGCCAGCAGCAGGACAGGGGCGGCTGGGGCCAACGTCCTGACTTTC. Translated, it gives CASSRTGAAGANVLTF. Full variable domain (rest looked up from reference TRBV5-1 and TRBJ2-6): KAGVTQTPRYLIKTRGQQVTLSCSPISGHRSVSWYQQTPGQGLQFLFEYFSETQRNKGNFPGRFSGRQFSNSRSEMNVSTLELGDSALYLCASSRTGAAGANVLTFGAGSRLTVL.

V usage is TRBV5-1 and J usage is TRBJ2-5, with TRBD2 matching 8 bases. CDR3 length: 13 residues. Germline V gene sequence: CDR1 SGHRS, CDR2 YFSETQ. Trimming took 9 bases from V and 5 from J; bases not matched to a gene: 9. CDR3 residues: CATTSGGGETQYF. CDR3 DNA: TGCGCCACCACTAGCGGAGGAGGGGAGACCCAGTACTTC.

The chain recombines TRBV28 with TRBJ2-7, with D possibly being TRBD1 or TRBD2 (6 bases each). The CDR3 totals 13 residues. Trimming took off 6 bases at V and 6 bases at J, with 15 bases between the two ends. Per the germline V gene, CDR1 is MDHEN and CDR2 is SYDVKM. The CDR3 loop is CASSPVGGPEQYV. CDR3 DNA sequence: TGTGCCAGCAGCCCCGTGGGGGGCCCCGAGCAGTACGTC.

The chain links TRBV4-2 to TRBJ2-1, with 13 bases aligning to TRBD2. The CDR3 runs to 16 residues. Germline values: CDR1 LGHNA, CDR2 YNFKEQ. With V trimmed by 0 bases and J by 7 bases, 3 bases remained unmatched. In DNA, the CDR3 is TGTGCCAGCAGCCAAGATTGGACTAGCGGGAGAAATGAGCAGTTCTTC. Encoded protein: CASSQDWTSGRNEQFF.

The sample holds a few counts of this clonotype. This chain links TRBV24-1 with TRBJ2-3; TRBD1 matches at 7 bases. V lost 8 bases and J lost 5; bases outside the gene matches: 6. The germline V gene encodes CDR1 KGHDR and CDR2 SFDVKD. The CDR3 loop spans 13 amino acids. The CDR3: CATTDRTLDTQYF. The CDR3 nucleotides are TGTGCCACCACGGACAGGACTCTAGATACGCAGTATTTT.

This sequence joins TRBV7-2 and TRBJ2-1; 10 nucleotides line up with TRBD2. Germline V lookup: CDR1 SGHTA, CDR2 FQGNSA. Trimming took 1 base from V and 11 from J; bases not matched to a gene: 11. The length of the CDR3 is 16 residues. The chain's CDR3 is CASSLGWGTSDYKQFF. The CDR3 DNA reads as TGTGCCAGCAGCTTAGGATGGGGGACTAGCGACTATAAGCAGTTCTTC.